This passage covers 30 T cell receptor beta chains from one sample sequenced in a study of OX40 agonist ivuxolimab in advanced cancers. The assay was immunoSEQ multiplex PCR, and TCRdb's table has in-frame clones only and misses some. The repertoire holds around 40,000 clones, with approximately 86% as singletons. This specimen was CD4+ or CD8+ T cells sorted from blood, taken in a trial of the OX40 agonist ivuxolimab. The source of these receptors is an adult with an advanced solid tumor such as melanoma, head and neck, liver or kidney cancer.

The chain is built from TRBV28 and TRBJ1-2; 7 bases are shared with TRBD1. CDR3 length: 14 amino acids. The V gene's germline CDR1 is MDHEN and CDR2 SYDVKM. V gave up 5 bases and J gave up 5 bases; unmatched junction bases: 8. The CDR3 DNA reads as TGTGCCAGCAGTCCAACAGGGGCGGGGTATGGCTACACCTTC. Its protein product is CASSPTGAGYGYTF.

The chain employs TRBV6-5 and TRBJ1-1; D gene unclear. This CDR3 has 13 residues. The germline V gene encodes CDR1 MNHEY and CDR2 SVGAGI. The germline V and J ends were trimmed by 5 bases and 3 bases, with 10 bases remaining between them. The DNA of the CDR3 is TGTGCCAGCAGTGCCGCGGTTTACACTGAAGCTTTCTTT. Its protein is CASSAAVYTEAFF.

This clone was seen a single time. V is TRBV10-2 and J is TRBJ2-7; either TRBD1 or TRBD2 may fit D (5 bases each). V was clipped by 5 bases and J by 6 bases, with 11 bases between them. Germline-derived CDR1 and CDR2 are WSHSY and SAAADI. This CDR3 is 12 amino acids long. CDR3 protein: CASSRGSGEQYV. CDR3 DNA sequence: TGCGCCAGCAGTAGGGGAAGCGGCGAGCAGTACGTC.

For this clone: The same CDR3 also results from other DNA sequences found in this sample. CDR3 bases: TGTGCCAGCAGCCTTGACTCCTACGAGCAGTACTTC. Residues: CASSLDSYEQYF. This sequence joins TRBV9 and TRBJ2-7, with D unclear. Germline V gene sequence: CDR1 SGDLS, CDR2 YYNGEE. The V end was cut by 4 bases, the J end by 0 bases, with 5 bases between. There are 12 residues in the CDR3.

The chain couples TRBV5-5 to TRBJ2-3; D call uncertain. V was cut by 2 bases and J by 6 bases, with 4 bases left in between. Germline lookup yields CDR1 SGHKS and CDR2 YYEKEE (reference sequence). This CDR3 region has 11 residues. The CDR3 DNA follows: TGTGCCAGCAGCTTCGTGGATACGCAGTATTTT. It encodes CASSFVDTQYF.

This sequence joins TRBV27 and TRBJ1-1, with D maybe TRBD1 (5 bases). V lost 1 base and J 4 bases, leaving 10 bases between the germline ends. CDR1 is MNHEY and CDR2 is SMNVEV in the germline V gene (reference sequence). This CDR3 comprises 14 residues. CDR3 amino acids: CASSLFPGGTEAFF. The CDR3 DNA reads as TGTGCCAGCAGTTTATTCCCCGGGGGCACTGAAGCTTTCTTT.

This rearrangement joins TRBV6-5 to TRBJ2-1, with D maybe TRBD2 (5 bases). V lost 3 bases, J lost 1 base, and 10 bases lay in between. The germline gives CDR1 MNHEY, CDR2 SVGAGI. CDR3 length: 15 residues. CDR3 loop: CASSYLAYSYNEQFF. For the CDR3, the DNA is TGTGCCAGCAGTTATCTAGCCTATTCCTACAATGAGCAGTTCTTC.

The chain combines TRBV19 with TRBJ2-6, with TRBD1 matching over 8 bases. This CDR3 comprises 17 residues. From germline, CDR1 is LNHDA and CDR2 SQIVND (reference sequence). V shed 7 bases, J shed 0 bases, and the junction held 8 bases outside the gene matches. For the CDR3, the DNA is TGTGCCAGTATCCCGACAGGGGATTACTCTGGGGCCAACGTCCTGACTTTC. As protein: CASIPTGDYSGANVLTF. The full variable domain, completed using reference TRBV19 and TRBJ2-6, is DGGITQSPKYLFRKEGQNVTLSCEQNLNHDAMYWYRQDPGQGLRLIYYSQIVNDFQKGDIAEGYSVSREKKESFPLTVTSAQKNPTAFYLCASIPTGDYSGANVLTFGAGSRLTVL.

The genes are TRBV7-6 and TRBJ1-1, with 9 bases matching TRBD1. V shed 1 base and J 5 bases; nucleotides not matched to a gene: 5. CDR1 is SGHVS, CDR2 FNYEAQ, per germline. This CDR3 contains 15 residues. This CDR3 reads CASSLDRGLGTEAFF. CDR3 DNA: TGTGCCAGCAGCTTAGACAGGGGGCTCGGGACTGAAGCTTTCTTT.

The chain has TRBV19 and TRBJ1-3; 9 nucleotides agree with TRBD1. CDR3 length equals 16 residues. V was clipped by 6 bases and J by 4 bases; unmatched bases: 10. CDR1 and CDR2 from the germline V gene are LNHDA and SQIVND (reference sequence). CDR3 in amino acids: CASRWEGQGPGNTIYF. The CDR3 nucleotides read TGTGCCAGTAGGTGGGAAGGACAGGGGCCAGGAAACACCATATATTTT. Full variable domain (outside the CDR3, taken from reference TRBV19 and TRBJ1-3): DGGITQSPKYLFRKEGQNVTLSCEQNLNHDAMYWYRQDPGQGLRLIYYSQIVNDFQKGDIAEGYSVSREKKESFPLTVTSAQKNPTAFYLCASRWEGQGPGNTIYFGEGSWLTVV.

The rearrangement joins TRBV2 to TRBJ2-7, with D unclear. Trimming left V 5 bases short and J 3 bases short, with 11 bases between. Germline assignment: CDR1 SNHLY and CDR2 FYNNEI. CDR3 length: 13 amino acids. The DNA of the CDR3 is TGTGCCAGCAGTACCGGGCCCAACTACGAGCAGTACGTC. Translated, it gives CASSTGPNYEQYV.

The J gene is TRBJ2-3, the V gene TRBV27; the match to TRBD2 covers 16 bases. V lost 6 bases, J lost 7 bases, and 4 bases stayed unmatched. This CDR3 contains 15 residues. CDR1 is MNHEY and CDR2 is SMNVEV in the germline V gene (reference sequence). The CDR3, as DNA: TGTGCCAGCAGGGGACTAGCGGGAGGGGGATATACGCAGTATTTT. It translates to CASRGLAGGGYTQYF.

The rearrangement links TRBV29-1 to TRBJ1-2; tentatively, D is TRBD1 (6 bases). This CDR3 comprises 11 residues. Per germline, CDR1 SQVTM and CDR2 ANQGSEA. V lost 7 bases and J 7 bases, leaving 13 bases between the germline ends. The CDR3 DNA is TGCAGCGCAGTACAGGGAGCTGGCTACACCTTC. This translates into CSAVQGAGYTF.

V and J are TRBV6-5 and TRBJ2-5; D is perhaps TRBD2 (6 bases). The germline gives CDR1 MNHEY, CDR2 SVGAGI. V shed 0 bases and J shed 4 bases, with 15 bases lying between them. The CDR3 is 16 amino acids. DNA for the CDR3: TGTGCCAGCAGTTACTCAGTCGGGGGAATAAGAGAGACCCAGTACTTC. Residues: CASSYSVGGIRETQYF.

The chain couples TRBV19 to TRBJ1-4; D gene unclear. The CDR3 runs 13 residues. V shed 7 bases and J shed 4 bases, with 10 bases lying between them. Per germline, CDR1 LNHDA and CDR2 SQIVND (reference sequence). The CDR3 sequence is CASKALFNEKLFF. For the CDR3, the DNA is TGTGCCAGTAAGGCTCTCTTTAATGAAAAACTGTTTTTT. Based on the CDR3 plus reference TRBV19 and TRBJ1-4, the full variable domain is DGGITQSPKYLFRKEGQNVTLSCEQNLNHDAMYWYRQDPGQGLRLIYYSQIVNDFQKGDIAEGYSVSREKKESFPLTVTSAQKNPTAFYLCASKALFNEKLFFGSGTQLSVL.

This chain's CDR3 is CASSQEQANEQFF. The CDR3 nucleotides are TGCGCCAGCAGCCAAGAACAGGCCAATGAGCAGTTCTTC. J is TRBJ2-1 and V is TRBV4-1; tentatively, D is TRBD1 (5 bases). The CDR3 covers 13 residues. The V end was cut by 0 bases, the J end by 6 bases, with 6 bases between. The germline gives CDR1 MGHRA, CDR2 YSYEKL.

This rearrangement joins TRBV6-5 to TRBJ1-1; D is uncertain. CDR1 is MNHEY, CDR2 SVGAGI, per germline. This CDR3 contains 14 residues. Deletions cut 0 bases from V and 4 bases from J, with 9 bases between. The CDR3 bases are TGTGCCAGCAGTTACTCGGACGGCTCCACTGAAGCTTTCTTT. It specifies CASSYSDGSTEAFF.

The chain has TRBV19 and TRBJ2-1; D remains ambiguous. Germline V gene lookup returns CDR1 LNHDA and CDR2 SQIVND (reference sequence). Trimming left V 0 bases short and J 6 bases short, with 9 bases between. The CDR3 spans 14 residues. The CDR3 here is CASSIDTSVNEQFF. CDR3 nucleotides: TGTGCCAGTAGTATAGACACCAGTGTCAATGAGCAGTTCTTC.

CDR3 coding DNA: TGTGCCAGCAGCTTAAGTCCAGGCAACTACGAGCAGTACTTC. It codes for CASSLSPGNYEQYF. V gene TRBV7-2 combines with J gene TRBJ2-7; D is ambiguous. CDR3 length equals 14 residues. Germline CDR1 and CDR2: SGHTA and FQGNSA. The V and J ends lost 2 bases and 3 bases respectively, with 11 bases between them.

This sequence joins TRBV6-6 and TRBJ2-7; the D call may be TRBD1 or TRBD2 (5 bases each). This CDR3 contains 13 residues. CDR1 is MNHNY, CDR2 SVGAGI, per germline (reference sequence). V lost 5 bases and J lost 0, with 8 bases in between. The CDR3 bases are TGTGCCAGCAGTCCGGGACCCTCCTACGAGCAGTACTTC. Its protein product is CASSPGPSYEQYF.

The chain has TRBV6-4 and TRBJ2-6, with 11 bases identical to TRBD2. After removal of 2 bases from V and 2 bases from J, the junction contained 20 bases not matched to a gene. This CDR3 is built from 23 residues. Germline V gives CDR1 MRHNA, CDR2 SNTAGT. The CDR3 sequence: CASSDPRQGISTSGRTGANVLTF. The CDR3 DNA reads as TGTGCCAGCAGTGACCCCCGACAGGGGATATCAACTAGCGGGAGAACTGGGGCCAACGTCCTGACTTTC.

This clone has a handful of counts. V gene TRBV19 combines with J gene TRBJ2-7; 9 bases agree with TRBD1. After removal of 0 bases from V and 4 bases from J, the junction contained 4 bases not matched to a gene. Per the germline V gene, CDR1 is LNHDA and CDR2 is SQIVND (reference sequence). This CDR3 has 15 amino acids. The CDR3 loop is CASSIEGTGTYEQYF. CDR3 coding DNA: TGTGCCAGTAGTATAGAAGGGACAGGGACGTACGAGCAGTACTTC.

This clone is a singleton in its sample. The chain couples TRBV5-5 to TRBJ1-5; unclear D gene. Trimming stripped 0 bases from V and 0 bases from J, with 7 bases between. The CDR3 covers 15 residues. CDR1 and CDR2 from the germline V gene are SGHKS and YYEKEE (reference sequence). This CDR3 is CASSLAGLSNQPQHF. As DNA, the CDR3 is TGTGCCAGCAGCTTGGCAGGCCTTAGCAATCAGCCCCAGCATTTT.

The CDR3 coding sequence is TGTGCCAGCAGCTCATGGACAGCGGGAAACACCATATATTTT. This translates into CASSSWTAGNTIYF. The chain has TRBV7-9 and TRBJ1-3; a possible D gene is TRBD1 (6 bases). V shed 4 bases and J shed 4 bases, with 11 bases lying between them. Germline V gene sequence: CDR1 SEHNR, CDR2 FQNEAQ (reference sequence). CDR3 length equals 14 residues. The entire variable domain, with the rest obtained from reference TRBV7-9 and TRBJ1-3, is as follows: DTGVSQNPRHKITKRGQNVTFRCDPISEHNRLYWYRQTLGQGPEFLTYFQNEAQLEKSRLLSDRFSAERPKGSFSTLEIQRTEQGDSAMYLCASSSWTAGNTIYFGEGSWLTVV.

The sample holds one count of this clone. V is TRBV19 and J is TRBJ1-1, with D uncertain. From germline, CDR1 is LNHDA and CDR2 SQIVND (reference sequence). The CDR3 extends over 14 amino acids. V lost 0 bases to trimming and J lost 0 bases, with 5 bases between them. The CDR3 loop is CASSIEGLNTEAFF. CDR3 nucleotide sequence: TGTGCCAGTAGTATAGAGGGCCTGAACACTGAAGCTTTCTTT.

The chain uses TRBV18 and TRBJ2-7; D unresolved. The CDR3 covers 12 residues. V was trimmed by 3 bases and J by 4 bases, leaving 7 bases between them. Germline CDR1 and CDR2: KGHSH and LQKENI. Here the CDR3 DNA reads TGTGCCAGCTCACCCGACACTTACGAGCAGTACGTC. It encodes CASSPDTYEQYV.

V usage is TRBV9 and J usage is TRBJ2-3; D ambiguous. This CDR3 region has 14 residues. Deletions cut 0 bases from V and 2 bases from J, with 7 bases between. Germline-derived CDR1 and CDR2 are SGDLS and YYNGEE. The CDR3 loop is CASSVGDDTDTQYF. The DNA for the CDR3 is TGTGCCAGCAGCGTAGGAGACGACACAGATACGCAGTATTTT.

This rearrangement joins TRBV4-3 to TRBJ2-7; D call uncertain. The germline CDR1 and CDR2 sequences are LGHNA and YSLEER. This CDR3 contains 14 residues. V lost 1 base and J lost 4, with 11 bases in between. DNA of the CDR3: TGCGCCAGCAGCCAAGGGGAAATGGGGTACGAGCAGTACTTC. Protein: CASSQGEMGYEQYF.

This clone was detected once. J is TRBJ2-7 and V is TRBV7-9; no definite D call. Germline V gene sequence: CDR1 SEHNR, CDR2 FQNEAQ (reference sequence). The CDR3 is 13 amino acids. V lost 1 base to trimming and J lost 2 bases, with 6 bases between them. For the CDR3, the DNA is TGTGCCAGCAGCTTAGGGGTAACCTACGAGCAGTACTTC. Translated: CASSLGVTYEQYF.

CDR3 in DNA: TGTGCCAGCAGCCCCGGGCCAACCAATTCACCCCTCCACTTT. Amino acid sequence: CASSPGPTNSPLHF. V usage is TRBV6-1 and J usage is TRBJ1-6, with D unclear. The CDR3 length is 14 residues. V gave up 6 bases and J gave up 7 bases, with 13 bases separating them. Looked up from germline, CDR1 is MNHNS and CDR2 is SASEGT.